The 9 T cell receptor beta chains listed next were all sequenced from one sample in a study. Cells sorted as Tregs were CD4+, CD25+ and CD127-/low. TCRdb re-called the 5' RACE reads with MiXCR, one entry per CDR3 protein. This sample yields approximately 50,000 distinct CDR3 sequences, of which about 25% are seen a single time; roughly 2.1% belongs to the top ten. The sequencing input was tumor-infiltrating Tregs sorted from the breast tumor. These receptors were taken from a female donor with breast cancer.

This clonotype was found a few times. The V and J genes are TRBV6-5 and TRBJ1-2; TRBD1 aligns across 8 bases. Unmatched junction bases numbered 8, after V lost 0 bases and J lost 8 bases. Germline V gene sequence: CDR1 MNHEY, CDR2 SVGAGI. This CDR3 comprises 15 residues. The CDR3 DNA reads as TGTGCCAGCAGTTACTCGACAGGGGCCGTATCGGGCTACACCTTC. Protein sequence: CASSYSTGAVSGYTF.

The gene calls are TRBV5-6 and TRBJ2-5; D not resolved. Germline loops: CDR1 SGHDT, CDR2 YYEEEE. The CDR3 is 14 amino acids. Between the trimmed V and J ends, which lost 0 bases and 3 bases, there was a span of 9 bases. Here the CDR3 reads CASSLGLQEETQYF. CDR3 in DNA: TGTGCCAGCAGCTTGGGCCTCCAGGAAGAGACCCAGTACTTC.

The rearrangement links TRBV6-1 to TRBJ1-6, with a possible D match to TRBD1 (5 bases). CDR1 MNHNS and CDR2 SASEGT come from the germline V gene. V lost 6 bases, J lost 10 bases, and 10 bases lay in between. The CDR3 has 12 amino acids. The CDR3 DNA reads TGTGCCAGCAGAGAGACAGTCTCACCCCTCCACTTT. Residues: CASRETVSPLHF.

This clonotype was counted many times. The rearrangement links TRBV7-6 to TRBJ1-1, with 9 bases matching TRBD1. The junction had 5 bases not matched to a gene; V was cut back by 5 bases and J by 4 bases. CDR3 size: 14 residues. Germline V gene lookup returns CDR1 SGHVS and CDR2 FNYEAQ. CDR3 DNA: TGTGCCAGCAGCCAGGGACAGGGCCTCACTGAAGCTTTCTTT. Translation: CASSQGQGLTEAFF.

This clonotype was recorded a few times. Written as DNA, the CDR3 is TGTGCCAGCAGTCGGACAGCGGGCGGATATGGCTACACCTTC. Amino acids: CASSRTAGGYGYTF. This chain links TRBV6-2 or TRBV6-3 with TRBJ1-2, with D maybe TRBD1 (6 bases). The CDR3 has 14 residues. V lost 5 bases to trimming and J lost 5 bases, with 15 bases between them. CDR1 is MNHEY and CDR2 is SVGEGT in the germline V gene.

The CDR3 DNA sequence: TGCGCCAGCAGCCAAGTGGATCTGGGCTTCAACAATTCACCCCTCCACTTT. Translating it yields CASSQVDLGFNNSPLHF. J is TRBJ1-6 and V is TRBV4-1; D not certain. V was shortened by 1 base and J by 7 bases, with 17 bases between the two germline ends. Per germline, CDR1 MGHRA and CDR2 YSYEKL. This CDR3 has 17 amino acids.

This clonotype was seen many times. The chain recombines TRBV20-1 with TRBJ1-6; no reliable D call. Germline loops: CDR1 DFQATT, CDR2 SNEGSKA (reference sequence). V was clipped by 5 bases and J by 9 bases, with 11 bases between them. CDR3 size: 12 residues. The CDR3 nucleotides are TGCAGTGCTGATCGGGTTGGTTCACCCCTCCACTTT. As protein: CSADRVGSPLHF.

This clonotype was counted only a few times. The rearrangement joins TRBV20-1 to TRBJ1-1; D gene unclear. Germline lookup yields CDR1 DFQATT and CDR2 SNEGSKA (reference sequence). V gave up 3 bases and J gave up 6 bases, with 17 bases separating them. The CDR3 is 14 residues long. The CDR3 is CSASTWRERSEAFF. For the CDR3, the DNA is TGCAGTGCTAGTACCTGGAGGGAGAGGTCTGAAGCTTTCTTT.

In its sample, this clonotype ranks as medium-sized. CDR3 nucleotides: TGTGCCAGCAGCCGCTCGACTCCGCAAGAGACCCAGTACTTC. Its protein is CASSRSTPQETQYF. This chain connects TRBV3-1 to TRBJ2-5; no firm D call. Germline loops: CDR1 LGHDT, CDR2 YNNKEL (reference sequence). V was cut by 4 bases and J by 2 bases, with 11 bases left in between. The CDR3 has 14 amino acids.